Listed below are T cell receptor beta chains from one sample, sequenced in a study of CD8 T cells in ankylosing spondylitis. TCRdb independently ran MiXCR on the 5' RACE reads; one entry per CDR3 protein. The sample lists 350,000 or so distinct CDR3 sequences, roughly 14% occurring once. The sequenced material came from blood, either unsorted or a sorted T cell fraction (not recorded which). These receptors originate from a male donor with ankylosing spondylitis or in good health (not recorded which). CDR3s leave out the opening cysteine and the closing phenylalanine or tryptophan.

TRBJ1-4 TRBV5-1 11 ATRQGLYEKLF
TRBJ2-7 TRBV7-2 12 ASSPPGDTYEQY
TRBJ2-5 TRBV5-1 12 ASSTTGLGETQY
TRBJ2-5 TRBV20-1 13 SASRGGGAGETQY
TRBJ2-3 TRBV7-9 13 ASSYGLQSTDTQY
TRBJ2-5 TRBV5-4 13 ASRLGGGALETQY
TRBJ2-5 TRBV7-8 12 ASSLSPLGETQY
TRBJ2-3 TRBV9 14 ASSVVDRVGTDTQY
TRBJ1-1 TRBV27 13 ASSTSLQGSTEAF
TRBJ1-5 TRBV12-3/TRBV12-4 12 ASSRPPGDQPQH
TRBJ2-1 TRBV3-1 14 ASSQGGAGAYNEQF
TRBJ1-1 TRBV5-5 13 ASSLFTGLNTEAF
TRBJ2-7 TRBV6-1 12 ASSEYWGEAREY
TRBJ2-1 TRBV5-1 12 ASSLGTASVEQF
TRBJ2-3 TRBV6-1 14 ASSEGVGRSSDTQY
TRBJ2-3 TRBV20-1 13 SAESPGRGTDTQY
TRBJ2-1 TRBV20-1 10 SARRGYNEQF
TRBJ2-1 TRBV20-1 9 SARDESTQF
TRBJ1-1 TRBV6-1 11 ASSESQNTEAF
TRBJ2-7 TRBV5-1 12 ASSKGQEGYEQY